The 28 T cell receptor beta chains reported below all come from one sample, sequenced in a study of OX40 agonist ivuxolimab in advanced cancers. Some clones are missing from TCRdb's copy, which holds only in-frame ones; the method was immunoSEQ multiplex PCR. The table lists approximately 73,000 clones, 86% of them singletons. The sample here was CD4+ or CD8+ T cells sorted from blood, taken in a trial of the OX40 agonist ivuxolimab. These receptors were collected from an adult with an advanced solid tumor such as melanoma, head and neck, liver or kidney cancer.

This chain joins TRBV5-1 and TRBJ2-7; D is ambiguous. Between the trimmed V and J ends, which lost 0 bases and 6 bases, there was a span of 16 bases. The CDR3 runs to 15 residues. The germline CDR1 and CDR2 sequences are SGHRS and YFSETQ. The CDR3 protein is CASSLDSRRVTEQYF. The CDR3 DNA sequence: TGCGCCAGCAGCTTGGATTCTCGTCGGGTGACCGAGCAGTACTTC.

CDR3 residues: CASSFGLAGVQNIQYF. CDR3 bases: TGTGCCAGCAGCTTTGGGCTAGCGGGGGTCCAGAACATTCAGTACTTC. This chain uses TRBV5-4 with TRBJ2-4; 10 bases agree with TRBD2. The CDR3 consists of 16 residues. V was clipped by 2 bases and J by 7 bases; unmatched bases: 9. Germline CDR1 reads SGHNT; CDR2 reads YYREEE (reference sequence). Combining the CDR3 with reference TRBV5-4 and TRBJ2-4 gives the whole variable domain ETGVTQSPTHLIKTRGQQVTLRCSSQSGHNTVSWYQQALGQGPQFIFQYYREEENGRGNFPPRFSGLQFPNYSSELNVNALELDDSALYLCASSFGLAGVQNIQYFGAGTRLSVL.

This clone has just one count. The V call is TRBV30, the J call TRBJ1-4, with a tentative D call TRBD1 (5 bases). V dropped 8 bases and J dropped 4 bases, with 11 bases sitting between them. The germline V gene has CDR1 GTSNPN and CDR2 SVGIG (reference sequence). The CDR3 loop spans 12 amino acids. CDR3 region: CAGEGNNEKLFF. Written as DNA, the CDR3 is TGTGCCGGGGAGGGGAATAATGAAAAACTGTTTTTT.

The rearrangement links TRBV7-2 to TRBJ2-2, with D unclear. The CDR3 covers 13 residues. The germline CDR1 and CDR2 sequences are SGHTA and FQGNSA. Trimming took 2 bases from V and 5 from J, leaving 6 bases between them. Here the CDR3 DNA reads TGTGCCAGCAGCTTAAGTAGTACCGGGGAGCTGTTTTTT. Its protein is CASSLSSTGELFF.

Here the CDR3 reads CASSPHRPGGTEAFF. The CDR3 nucleotides read TGTGCCAGCAGTCCCCACAGACCGGGCGGAACTGAAGCTTTCTTT. The chain joins TRBV28 to TRBJ1-1; D uncertain. This CDR3 has 15 residues. Germline V gene sequence: CDR1 MDHEN, CDR2 SYDVKM. Trimming shortened V by 5 bases and J by 5 bases, and 18 bases separated the two germline ends.

This chain links TRBV25-1 with TRBJ2-7; weak D call: TRBD1 (6 bases). The CDR3 has 13 residues. Germline V gene data show CDR1 as MGHDK and CDR2 as SYGVNS. V was trimmed by 5 bases and J by 2 bases, leaving 10 bases between them. CDR3 loop: CASSRRTAYEQYF. The DNA for the CDR3 is TGTGCCAGCAGTAGACGGACAGCCTACGAGCAGTACTTC.

The chain links TRBV4-3 to TRBJ1-4, with 7 bases that match TRBD1. Trimming at V came to 4 bases and at J to 4 bases, leaving 3 bases not matched to a gene. The CDR3 length is 14 residues. Germline CDR1 reads LGHNA; CDR2 reads YSLEER. CDR3 sequence: CASSRGQLNEKLFF. The CDR3, as DNA: TGCGCCAGCAGCCGGGGACAGCTTAATGAAAAACTGTTTTTT.

This sequence joins TRBV19 and TRBJ1-1; D gene ambiguous. Trimming removed 5 bases from V and 2 bases from J, with 9 bases in between. From germline, CDR1 is LNHDA and CDR2 SQIVND (reference sequence). CDR3 length: 13 residues. For the CDR3, the DNA is TGTGCCAGTAGTTACGGCCATAACACTGAAGCTTTCTTT. It is translated as CASSYGHNTEAFF.

The chain recombines TRBV27 with TRBJ1-5; D is unclear. The CDR3 totals 14 residues. Per the germline V gene, CDR1 is MNHEY and CDR2 is SMNVEV (reference sequence). The V and J ends lost 3 bases and 5 bases respectively, with 11 bases between them. The CDR3 loop reads CASSFIESHQPQHF. The CDR3 coding sequence is TGTGCCAGCAGTTTCATAGAATCGCATCAGCCCCAGCATTTT.

This chain uses TRBV11-2 with TRBJ1-2; the D is unclear. Germline assignment: CDR1 SGHAT and CDR2 FQNNGV. The CDR3 runs 18 residues. Trimming left V 4 bases short and J 5 bases short, with 26 bases between. For the CDR3, the DNA is TGTGCCAGCAGCTCCCCCTCAATAGCGCCGGTGGCAGATTATGGCTACACCTTC. This translates into CASSSPSIAPVADYGYTF.

This rearrangement joins TRBV30 to TRBJ1-1; D remains unclear. Germline lookup yields CDR1 GTSNPN and CDR2 SVGIG (reference sequence). The CDR3 length is 12 residues. V was pared by 5 bases and J by 0 bases, with 7 bases between. This CDR3 reads CAWGSLNTEAFF. In DNA form, the CDR3 reads TGTGCCTGGGGGAGCCTGAACACTGAAGCTTTCTTT.

The rearrangement joins TRBV5-1 to TRBJ1-5, with unresolved D. V was cut by 0 bases and J by 2 bases, with 9 bases left in between. The CDR3 consists of 15 residues. Germline CDR1 and CDR2: SGHRS and YFSETQ. The CDR3 nucleotides are TGCGCCAGCAGCTTGGGAACCGGCGGCAATCAGCCCCAGCATTTT. Translating gives CASSLGTGGNQPQHF.

V is TRBV7-9 and J is TRBJ2-1; D gene unclear. CDR3 length: 12 residues. Trimming took off 2 bases at V and 13 bases at J, with 12 bases between the two ends. Per the germline V gene, CDR1 is SEHNR and CDR2 is FQNEAQ (reference sequence). The CDR3: CASSLNFGEQFF. For the CDR3, the DNA is TGTGCCAGCAGCTTAAATTTCGGAGAACAGTTCTTC. The full variable domain, its missing parts supplied by reference TRBV7-9 and TRBJ2-1, is DTGVSQNPRHKITKRGQNVTFRCDPISEHNRLYWYRQTLGQGPEFLTYFQNEAQLEKSRLLSDRFSAERPKGSFSTLEIQRTEQGDSAMYLCASSLNFGEQFFGPGTRLTVL.

The chain recombines TRBV28 with TRBJ2-5; possibly TRBD1 or TRBD2 for D (6 bases each). The CDR3 covers 13 residues. With 6 bases removed from V and 4 bases from J, the gap between germline ends came to 12 bases. Germline values: CDR1 MDHEN, CDR2 SYDVKM. The CDR3 nucleotides are TGTGCCAGCAGGAGGGGGGCCCCAGAGACCCAGTACTTC. Translating gives CASRRGAPETQYF.

The genes are TRBV5-1 and TRBJ2-7, with D possibly TRBD1 on 6 matching bases. The CDR3 runs to 14 residues. Trimming stripped 0 bases from V and 2 bases from J, with 9 bases between. Germline assignment: CDR1 SGHRS and CDR2 YFSETQ. This CDR3 is CASSLGQVTYEQYF. CDR3 coding DNA: TGCGCCAGCAGCTTGGGACAGGTCACCTACGAGCAGTACTTC.

V is TRBV18 and J is TRBJ2-3; TRBD1 is a possible D gene (5 bases). Germline CDR1 is KGHSH and CDR2 is LQKENI. This CDR3 has 16 residues. V was pared by 4 bases and J by 0 bases, with 14 bases between. CDR3 nucleotide sequence: TGTGCCAGCTCACTGCAGGGTCGCTTAAGCACAGATACGCAGTATTTT. This codes for CASSLQGRLSTDTQYF.

The chain joins TRBV11-2 to TRBJ2-7; D call uncertain. Germline-derived CDR1 and CDR2 are SGHAT and FQNNGV. Trimming left V 4 bases short and J 2 bases short, with 6 bases between. The CDR3 covers 12 residues. CDR3 loop: CASSSVTYEQYF. The CDR3 DNA follows: TGTGCCAGCAGCTCAGTAACCTACGAGCAGTACTTC.

The chain has TRBV5-4 and TRBJ1-1; D is unclear. V lost 2 bases to trimming and J lost 3 bases, with 8 bases between them. The CDR3 has 13 residues. The V gene's germline CDR1 is SGHNT and CDR2 YYREEE (reference sequence). DNA for the CDR3: TGTGCCAGCAGCTTCGGGGTTCACACTGAAGCTTTCTTT. Protein product: CASSFGVHTEAFF.

The CDR3 DNA follows: TGTGCCAGCAGCTCGAAGACAGGGGGCAGGGCCGGGGAGCTGTTTTTT. It codes for CASSSKTGGRAGELFF. The V call is TRBV7-2, the J call TRBJ2-2; 10 bases line up with TRBD1. This CDR3 has 16 residues. With 4 bases clipped from V and 6 bases from J, the junction kept 8 bases outside the gene matches. Looked up from germline, CDR1 is SGHTA and CDR2 is FQGNSA.

The chain couples TRBV19 to TRBJ2-3; TRBD2 matches at 14 bases. The CDR3 consists of 17 residues. V was clipped by 6 bases and J by 4 bases; unmatched bases: 9. The germline V gene encodes CDR1 LNHDA and CDR2 SQIVND (reference sequence). The CDR3 DNA reads TGTGCCAGTAGCAAACAACGGACTAGCGGGGGGCCAGATACGCAGTATTTT. This sequence encodes CASSKQRTSGGPDTQYF.

There are a few counts of this clone. This chain uses TRBV19 with TRBJ1-1, with D unresolved. This CDR3 region has 13 residues. The ends were cut back, 6 bases at V and 0 bases at J, with 8 bases in the middle. Germline V gene sequence: CDR1 LNHDA, CDR2 SQIVND (reference sequence). The CDR3 nucleotides read TGTGCCAGTAGGTTATTCATGAACACTGAAGCTTTCTTT. This encodes CASRLFMNTEAFF.

The chain links TRBV19 to TRBJ1-6; 7 bases align to TRBD1. J was trimmed by 9 bases and V by 3 bases; bases with no gene match: 14. The CDR3 loop spans 17 amino acids. CDR1 and CDR2 from the germline V gene are LNHDA and SQIVND (reference sequence). CDR3 nucleotide sequence: TGTGCCAGTAGTATTCGCGGTCGACAGGGCGGTCTTTCACCCCTCCACTTT. Encoded protein: CASSIRGRQGGLSPLHF.

The V gene is TRBV6-1, the J gene TRBJ2-2, with D possibly TRBD2 on 7 matching bases. Germline values: CDR1 MNHNS, CDR2 SASEGT. The length of the CDR3 is 15 residues. With 1 base removed from V and 7 bases from J, the gap between germline ends came to 13 bases. As DNA, the CDR3 is TGTGCCAGCAGTGAAGTTCGGGGGGCGGTCGGGGAGCTGTTTTTT. Protein sequence: CASSEVRGAVGELFF.

V usage is TRBV28 and J usage is TRBJ2-1, with 8 positions matching TRBD2. The CDR3 consists of 15 residues. The V gene's germline CDR1 is MDHEN and CDR2 SYDVKM. V shed 2 bases, J shed 4 bases, and the junction held 4 bases outside the gene matches. CDR3 residues: CASSLVAGLYNEQFF. In nucleotides, the CDR3 is TGTGCCAGCAGTTTAGTAGCGGGGCTTTACAATGAGCAGTTCTTC.

This clone was seen just once. The chain combines TRBV14 with TRBJ2-3, with 7 bases identical to TRBD2. V gave up 3 bases and J gave up 8 bases; unmatched junction bases: 5. Per germline, CDR1 SGHDN and CDR2 FVKESK. The CDR3 spans 13 residues. CDR3 residues: CASSHASGGTQYF. In nucleotides, the CDR3 is TGTGCCAGCAGCCACGCCTCGGGGGGTACGCAGTATTTT.

This rearrangement joins TRBV19 to TRBJ2-2, with D perhaps TRBD1 (6 bases). Germline V CDR1 and CDR2: LNHDA, SQIVND (reference sequence). Trimming took off 6 bases at V and 0 bases at J, with 23 bases between the two ends. This CDR3 is 19 amino acids long. The CDR3 region is CASSPQGTPQGPNTGELFF. Here the CDR3 DNA reads TGTGCCAGTAGCCCCCAGGGGACACCCCAAGGGCCGAACACCGGGGAGCTGTTTTTT.

This chain connects TRBV19 to TRBJ1-5, with TRBD1 identical over 7 bases. J lost 7 bases, V lost 6 bases, and 6 bases had no gene match. The CDR3 loop spans 13 amino acids. Germline lookup yields CDR1 LNHDA and CDR2 SQIVND (reference sequence). The CDR3 region has the DNA TGTGCCAGTAGCGCTGACAGGGAACAGCCCCAGCATTTT. Translated: CASSADREQPQHF.

This clone was observed a handful of times. The chain joins TRBV2 to TRBJ1-1; D gene unclear. Germline CDR1 and CDR2: SNHLY and FYNNEI. Trimming stripped 6 bases from V and 4 bases from J, with 15 bases between. This CDR3 has 14 amino acids. CDR3 sequence (DNA): TGTGCCAGCAGCCGGAGGCGAGAAGGCACTGAAGCTTTCTTT. The encoded protein is CASSRRREGTEAFF.